A single sample is the source of the 4 T cell receptor beta chains below, sequenced in a study of cytomegalovirus exposure and HLA in healthy donors. The PCR made use of 60 Vbeta and 13 Jbeta primers. The protocol was immunoSEQ multiplex PCR, while the TCRdb copy is restricted to in-frame clones and leaves out a portion. This table has tens of thousands of clones, around 74% appearing once. The sample was PBMCs. The receptors were gathered from a woman in her fifties or sixties in good health and CMV-seropositive.

V gene TRBV13 combines with J gene TRBJ2-5, with TRBD2 matching over 14 bases. After removal of 5 bases from V and 4 bases from J, the junction contained 6 bases not matched to a gene. Germline V lookup: CDR1 PRHDT, CDR2 FYEKMQ (reference sequence). CDR3 length: 16 residues. The CDR3 is CASSRETSGRGETQYF. The CDR3 coding sequence is TGTGCCAGCAGCCGTGAGACTAGCGGGAGGGGAGAGACCCAGTACTTC.

The rearrangement joins TRBV6-6 to TRBJ2-1; 9 bases agree with TRBD2. The junction had 7 bases not matched to a gene; V was cut back by 7 bases and J by 6 bases. The CDR3 loop spans 14 amino acids. CDR1 and CDR2 from the germline V gene are MNHNY and SVGAGI (reference sequence). Here the CDR3 reads CASIGGGRANEQFF. The DNA of the CDR3 is TGTGCCAGCATTGGGGGCGGGAGGGCCAATGAGCAGTTCTTC.

This chain links TRBV14 with TRBJ2-6; TRBD1 is a possible D gene (6 bases). V lost 0 bases to trimming and J lost 2 bases, with 14 bases between them. The CDR3 contains 18 residues. Looked up from germline, CDR1 is SGHDN and CDR2 is FVKESK. The CDR3 is CASSQDYRVRAGANVLTF. The CDR3 DNA sequence: TGTGCCAGCAGCCAAGATTACAGGGTGAGAGCTGGGGCCAACGTCCTGACTTTC.

The chain has TRBV7-2 and TRBJ2-1; D uncertain. Germline V gene lookup returns CDR1 SGHTA and CDR2 FQGNSA. The V end lost 8 bases, the J end lost 5 bases, and 10 bases lay between the germline ends. There are 12 residues in the CDR3. CDR3: CASAGDDNEQFF. CDR3 DNA: TGTGCCAGCGCTGGAGATGACAATGAGCAGTTCTTC.